This entry is about one T cell receptor (beta chain). Its antigen remains unknown. Its ends do not fully match the called genes, so a read error is possible. These data originate in a study of T-cell memory formation after mild COVID-19. Study details: The two donors had largely donor-specific TCR clusters.

The study's findings and limits: Clones shrinking between day 15 and 85 showed a balanced CD4/CD8 split, and those that grew later tilted toward CD4+. Cross-reactive memory appears to have joined, as suggested by some responding clones showing up in pre-infection memory.

The CDR3 totals 16 residues. The V gene's germline CDR1 is SGHTA and CDR2 FQGNSA. Amplification by 5'RACE using constant-segment primers produced TCR alpha and TCR beta cDNA libraries that carried sample barcodes and UMIs. TCRdb ran MiXCR on the 5' RACE reads and lists one entry per CDR3 protein. The table lists roughly 200,000 distinct CDR3 sequences, around 9.5% of them singletons. The clonotype originates from a man aged 18 to 35 who had mild COVID-19 (a few samples of this study predate the infection). Cell type and time point are not known. This chain uses TRBV7-2 with TRBJ2-1; TRBD2 agrees at 14 bases. The sample consisted of PBMCs or a T cell subset sorted from them (not recorded which). The DNA for the CDR3 is TGTGCCAGCAGCATCAATAACCCGGGACTAGCGGGGGACCCACACTTC. Its translation is CASSINNPGLAGDPHF.